Listed below are T cell receptor beta chains from one sample, sequenced in a study of cytomegalovirus exposure and HLA in healthy donors. Only in-frame clones appear in the TCRdb table, and some are missing; sequencing was by immunoSEQ multiplex PCR. The sample yields some 120,000 clones, over 60% seen once. The sequenced sample was PBMCs. These receptors originate from a man in his forties or fifties in good health and CMV-seropositive. Both conserved end residues are part of each CDR3. D genes are given only for firm matches. Where a row states a size, it is once, few, many or the class of an expanded clone; other rows omit it.

CASKRDRSNSPLHF	TGTGCCAGCAAAAGGGACAGATCAAATTCACCCCTCCACTTT	TRBD1	.	TRBV6-5	TRBJ1-6
CASSLAGGLTDTQYF	TGTGCCAGCAGTTTAGCGGGGGGTCTCACAGATACGCAGTATTTT	TRBD2	.	TRBV28	TRBJ2-3
CASSEDILSTQYF	TGTGCCAGCAGTGAAGACATTCTATCGACCCAGTACTTC	.	.	TRBV6-4	TRBJ2-5
CASSTLPGQGPRSPQHF	TGTGCCAGTAGTACCCTACCGGGACAGGGACCCAGGTCGCCCCAGCATTTT	TRBD1	.	TRBV19	TRBJ1-5
CASSGQGTYGYTF	TGTGCCAGCAGTGGACAGGGGACGTATGGCTACACCTTC	TRBD1	.	TRBV27	TRBJ1-2
CASAETREAKNIQYF	TGTGCCAGCGCGGAGACCCGTGAAGCCAAAAACATTCAGTACTTC	.	.	TRBV7-8	TRBJ2-4
CASRTLGGGGRTGELFF	TGCGCCAGCAGGACACTAGGGGGGGGCGGTCGGACCGGGGAGCTGTTTTTT	.	.	TRBV4-1	TRBJ2-2
CASSYKGRWRGVGDTQYF	TGTGCCAGCAGTTACAAGGGACGATGGCGGGGGGTGGGAGATACGCAGTATTTT	TRBD2	.	TRBV6-4	TRBJ2-3
CASSRGGASYEQYF	TGTGCCAGCAGCCGGGGGGGGGCTTCCTACGAGCAGTACTTC	TRBD2	.	TRBV5-4	TRBJ2-7
CASSLNRGETQYF	TGTGCCAGCTCACTTAACAGGGGAGAGACCCAGTACTTC	TRBD1	.	TRBV18	TRBJ2-5
CASSALAGGQEEQFF	TGTGCCAGCAGCGCCCTAGCGGGGGGGCAAGAGGAGCAGTTCTTC	TRBD2	few	TRBV4-2	TRBJ2-1
CASSSSGGVAEQYF	TGTGCCAGCAGCTCCTCAGGGGGCGTAGCCGAGCAGTACTTC	TRBD1	.	TRBV7-9	TRBJ2-7
CASTAGQRTEKLFF	TGTGCCAGCACGGCGGGGCAGAGAACGGAAAAACTGTTTTTT	.	.	TRBV9	TRBJ1-4
CASSGGQRTALNYGYTF	TGTGCCAGCAGTGGGGGACAGAGGACAGCACTTAACTATGGCTACACCTTC	TRBD1	.	TRBV2	TRBJ1-2
CASSIGGLDLEQYF	TGTGCCAGTAGTATCGGCGGCCTTGATCTCGAGCAGTACTTC	.	.	TRBV19	TRBJ2-7
CASSPTSGPSTDTQYF	TGCGCCAGCAGCCCAACTAGCGGGCCTAGCACAGATACGCAGTATTTT	TRBD2	.	TRBV5-1	TRBJ2-3
CASSLDSWTGNNEQFF	TGCGCCAGCAGTCTAGATTCTTGGACAGGGAACAATGAGCAGTTCTTC	TRBD1	.	TRBV10-2	TRBJ2-1
CASSQEGTGGGYGNGYTF	TGCGCCAGCAGCCAAGAAGGGACAGGGGGCGGTTACGGGAATGGCTACACCTTC	TRBD1	.	TRBV4-1	TRBJ1-2